The 8 T cell receptor beta chains below all came from one sample that was sequenced in a study of cytomegalovirus exposure and HLA in healthy donors. Profiling relied on immunoSEQ multiplex PCR, and the TCRdb table lists in-frame clones only, not all of them. The sample consists of under 200,000 clones, around nine tenths of them appearing once. The sample comprised PBMCs. The receptors derive from a woman aged 18-30 years in good health and CMV-seronegative.

The chain carries TRBV5-1 and TRBJ1-1; D gene unclear. The CDR3 extends over 15 amino acids. Trimming removed 2 bases at V and 2 bases at J, with 13 bases between. Germline-derived CDR1 and CDR2 are SGHRS and YFSETQ. The CDR3 region is CASSFGDDLNTEAFF. In DNA form, the CDR3 reads TGCGCCAGCAGCTTCGGGGATGATCTCAACACTGAAGCTTTCTTT.

V usage is TRBV9 and J usage is TRBJ1-2; D is ambiguous. Germline V lookup: CDR1 SGDLS, CDR2 YYNGEE. This CDR3 comprises 13 residues. Trimming stripped 3 bases from V and 5 bases from J, with 11 bases between. The CDR3 region is CASSERATYGYTF. CDR3 nucleotides: TGTGCCAGCAGCGAGAGGGCCACGTATGGCTACACCTTC. The entire variable domain, with the rest obtained from reference TRBV9 and TRBJ1-2, is as follows: DSGVTQTPKHLITATGQRVTLRCSPRSGDLSVYWYQQSLDQGLQFLIQYYNGEERAKGNILERFSAQQFPDLHSELNLSSLELGDSALYFCASSERATYGYTFGSGTRLTVV.

The rearrangement links TRBV18 to TRBJ2-5; TRBD2 matches at 10 bases. CDR1 KGHSH and CDR2 LQKENI come from the germline V gene. This CDR3 region has 16 residues. V lost 6 bases to trimming and J lost 4 bases; unmatched junction nucleotides: 11. CDR3: CASSLQREGLGETQYF. CDR3 sequence (DNA): TGTGCCAGCTCTCTACAGCGGGAGGGCCTTGGAGAGACCCAGTACTTC.

The chain links TRBV6-5 to TRBJ2-1, with D possibly being TRBD1 (5 bases). The CDR3 covers 13 residues. The V end was cut by 7 bases, the J end by 6 bases, with 13 bases between. The germline gives CDR1 MNHEY, CDR2 SVGAGI. CDR3 region: CASTHRSRNEQFF. The CDR3 nucleotides read TGTGCCAGCACCCACAGGTCTCGCAATGAGCAGTTCTTC.

CDR3 nucleotides: TGTGCCAGCAGCTTGAGACTAGCGGGGAATCAAGAGACCCAGTACTTC. Translation gives CASSLRLAGNQETQYF. V usage is TRBV5-6 and J usage is TRBJ2-5; TRBD2 agrees at 11 bases. This CDR3 is 16 amino acids long. J was trimmed by 2 bases and V by 1 base; bases with no gene match: 4. The germline V gene has CDR1 SGHDT and CDR2 YYEEEE.

The J gene is TRBJ1-3, the V gene TRBV5-6; weak D call: TRBD1 (5 bases). CDR1 is SGHDT, CDR2 YYEEEE, per germline. The CDR3 runs to 14 residues. Trimming stripped 2 bases from V and 5 bases from J, with 11 bases between. In DNA form, the CDR3 reads TGTGCCAGCAGCTTTACGGGGGATCGAAACACCATATATTTT. Translation gives CASSFTGDRNTIYF.

This chain joins TRBV10-3 and TRBJ2-6; 7 nucleotides agree with TRBD1. The CDR3 has 15 residues. Germline V gene data show CDR1 as ENHRY and CDR2 as SYGVKD. V trimming: 6 bases; J trimming: 2 bases; junction bases outside the gene matches: 4. The CDR3 nucleotides are TGTGCCATCAGCGCAGACAGGGCTGGGGCCAACGTCCTGACTTTC. This sequence encodes CAISADRAGANVLTF.

The chain carries TRBV29-1 and TRBJ1-2; 7 bases are shared with TRBD1. From germline, CDR1 is SQVTM and CDR2 ANQGSEA. CDR3 length: 13 amino acids. The junction had 3 bases not matched to a gene; V was cut back by 5 bases and J by 0 bases. The CDR3 DNA is TGCAGCGTTACCGGGACAGCTAACTATGGCTACACCTTC. Its translation is CSVTGTANYGYTF.